This TCR beta chain was documented in a study of PD-1 blockade in classical Hodgkin lymphoma (TCRdb year 2020). Context from the whole study: Nivolumab dosing was 3 mg/kg intravenously every 2 weeks, continuing until either disease progression or unacceptable toxicity. To define a peripheral blood immune signature of response to PD-1 blockade in classical Hodgkin lymphoma, the study combined TCR beta sequencing with CyTOF. Study-wide conclusions, independent of this receptor: CD4+ but not CD8+ TCR diversity rose significantly by C4D1 (p=0.0027 vs p=0.16), most apparent in complete responders (p=0.02). Among trial patients, those achieving complete response had baseline diversity similar to that of newly diagnosed patients, while diversity was significantly lower in partial responders and progressors. Patients starting nivolumab less than 1 year after ASCT had lower diversity and were excluded from later analyses to avoid confounding by immune reconstitution. Only a single clinical trial cohort was studied, and what caused the repertoire differences, possibly disease activity or prior therapy, remained undefined. Baseline TCR diversity was reported to be lower in newly diagnosed patients than in healthy donors and to be lower still in relapsed/refractory patients.

With respect to this clone: The antigen this receptor binds is unknown. It has no much larger one-base neighbor in the sample; base qualities were not kept.

Genomic DNA was extracted with the Qiagen DNeasy kit from unsorted PBMCs and from negatively selected CD4+ and CD8+ fractions. Amplification of TCR beta CDR3 regions was done by immunoSEQ multiplex PCR with primers that anneal to V and J segments. A synthetic immune receptor repertoire was used to minimize amplification bias, and any residual bias was removed computationally once sequencing was done. The authors' pipeline ran thus. Repertoire diversity was quantified as the Shannon entropy index using custom Python scripts. Unsorted, CD4+ and CD8+ repertoires were analyzed separately, except in combined analyses where CD4+ and CD8+ sequences were merged in silico. A clone was considered expanded if an increase in frequency of at least 2-fold after treatment relative to C1D1 was found, and a pseudocount of 0.5 was applied to clones undetected at baseline. Singleton clones were defined as clones with 0 or 1 copy at C1D1, and non-singleton clones were defined as clones with 2 or more copies. Clones expanded in unsorted samples were assigned a CD4+, CD8+ or unknown annotation through matching of protein sequences in sorted samples from the same patient. Diversity changes from C1D1 to C4D1 were tested in paired samples using Wilcoxon tests. This is the immuneACCESS table as TCRdb keeps it, with only in-frame sequences that have V and J called. A part of the clones is gone; compared with another copy, unresolved V genes explain less than half, and the rest is unexplained. That table furnishes V, J and clone size, whereas the DNA furnished D and trimming. The sample records several hundred clones, 70% to 85% of which are singletons. The ten largest clones capture roughly 10% of the sample.

Cut back by 2 bases and 0 bases, the V and J ends lie 18 bases apart. Per the germline V gene, SGDLS is the CDR1 and YYNGEE is the CDR2. The CDR3 measures 18 amino acids from cysteine to phenylalanine. The retained sequence is limited to the CDR3, 54 bases, with the frame set at the first base. Reading the label with the study, this specimen's time point is: cycle 1 day 1 (C1D1), immediately before nivolumab initiation. Relapse after autologous stem cell transplantation had occurred in all trial patients, and cohorts A, B and C were distinguished by prior brentuximab vedotin exposure. The trial cohort included 45 to 65 patients with relapsed/refractory classical Hodgkin lymphoma, and each patient had a best overall response of complete response, partial response or progressive disease. In the multi-cohort phase II CheckMate 205 trial, trial patients received single-agent nivolumab. An independent review committee assessed best overall response using the 2007 International Working Group response criteria. Trial PBMCs were collected just before the start of nivolumab (C1D1) and during therapy at cycle 2 day 1 and cycle 4 day 1. Peripheral blood was collected in 8 mL Vacutainer Cell Preparation Tubes, from which PBMCs were isolated by centrifugation and then cryopreserved.

The sequence came from a human donor with classical Hodgkin lymphoma. The starting material was peripheral blood mononuclear cells (PBMCs), obtained at baseline. The rearranged segments are TRBV9 and TRBJ2-1, with TRBD1 tentatively as D gene (5 bases match). The sequence in DNA is TGTGCCAGCAGCGTTAGGGGATCGACTCTAGGCTCCTACAATGAGCAGTTCTTC. It encodes CASSVRGSTLGSYNEQFF.